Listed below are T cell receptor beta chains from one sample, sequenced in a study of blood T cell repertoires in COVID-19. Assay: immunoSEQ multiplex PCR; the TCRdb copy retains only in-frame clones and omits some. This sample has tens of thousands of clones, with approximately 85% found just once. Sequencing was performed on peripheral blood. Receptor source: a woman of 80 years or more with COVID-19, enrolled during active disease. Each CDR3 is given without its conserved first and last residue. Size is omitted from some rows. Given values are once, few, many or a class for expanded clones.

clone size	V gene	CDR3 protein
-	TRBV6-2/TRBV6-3	ASSYTGLAETQY
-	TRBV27	ASSLFYRENTGELF
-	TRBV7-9	ASSPRGRTAATNEKLF
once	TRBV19	ARTQGSGELF
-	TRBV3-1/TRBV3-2	ASSFRTSGRLQETQY
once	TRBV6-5	ASKDYYGREQF
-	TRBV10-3	AIRTQGAESTEAF
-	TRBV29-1	SVYRGQGFGYT
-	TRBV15	ATSEVGGPPAPQH
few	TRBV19	AEGDGKLTEAF
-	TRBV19	ASSWRDSGGSLVTDTQY
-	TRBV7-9	ASSLSRETEAF
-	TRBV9	ASSLAGTDGNTIY
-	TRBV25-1	ASSSWAADEQY